What follows are 19 T cell receptor beta chains derived from one specimen sequenced in a study of Graves' ophthalmopathy and Graves' hyperthyroidism. RNA transcripts were the template, and TCR beta CDR3 regions were amplified from them. The first-round RT-PCR employed HTBI primers together with the Qiagen OneStep RT-PCR kit. A multiplex PCR was then performed as the second round. TCRdb analysed the multiplex PCR reads with MiXCR anew, one entry per CDR3 protein. Among about 220,000 distinct CDR3 sequences listed, roughly 21% were seen once. Sequencing was done on a sample of peripheral blood. All receptors derive from a woman in her forties or fifties with Graves' ophthalmopathy.

This clonotype came up many times. The chain couples TRBV7-2 to TRBJ2-7; a possible D gene is TRBD1 (7 bases). Trimming took 6 bases from V and 5 from J, leaving 17 bases between them. The CDR3 loop spans 14 amino acids. Germline V lookup: CDR1 SGHTA, CDR2 FQGNSA. Here the CDR3 DNA reads TGTGCCAGCAGGCTTACCAGGGGGGTAAACGAGCAGTACTTC. Translated: CASRLTRGVNEQYF.

About this clonotype itself: Being one base from a much bigger clone, this may be a read error. This sequence joins TRBV10-2 and TRBJ2-5, with D hard to call. Looked up from germline, CDR1 is WSHSY and CDR2 is SAAADI. The CDR3 totals 14 residues. CDR3 region: CASNEAPYRETQYF. CDR3 DNA sequence: TGCGCCAGCAATGAGGCCCCCTATAGAGAGACCCAGTACTTC.

This clonotype showed up many times. The chain employs TRBV6-1 and TRBJ2-2; 7 bases fit TRBD2. CDR1 is MNHNS and CDR2 is SASEGT in the germline V gene. This CDR3 region has 14 residues. J was trimmed by 0 bases and V by 6 bases; bases with no gene match: 1. The CDR3 nucleotides are TGTGCCAGCAGCCGGGAGGCGAACACCGGGGAGCTGTTTTTT. Encoded protein: CASSREANTGELFF.

In its sample, this clonotype was seen a few times. An end of the junction does not agree with germline; a read error may underlie this. The gene calls are TRBV14 and TRBJ1-1; D not certain. This CDR3 is built from 15 residues. In germline, CDR1 is SGHDN, CDR2 FVKESK. The CDR3 DNA sequence: TGTGCCAGCAGCCCCTCGATAGAAGCTAACACTGAAGCTTCCTTT. Encoded protein: CASSPSIEANTEASF.

Ten or more counts support this clonotype. The rearrangement links TRBV6-5 to TRBJ2-5; D is unclear. The CDR3 has 14 residues. V lost 0 bases to trimming and J lost 2 bases, with 7 bases between them. Germline V CDR1 and CDR2: MNHEY, SVGAGI. CDR3 region: CASSYSRSQETQYF. CDR3 nucleotides: TGTGCCAGCAGTTACTCCAGGAGTCAAGAGACCCAGTACTTC.

This clonotype was found many times. The chain links TRBV29-1 to TRBJ1-2, with a possible D match to TRBD1 (5 bases). This CDR3 spans 12 amino acids. The V end was cut by 4 bases, the J end by 8 bases, with 14 bases between. Germline V gene sequence: CDR1 SQVTM, CDR2 ANQGSEA. CDR3 DNA sequence: TGCAGCGTTGGAGGCGGCAGGGACGGCTACACCTTC. This sequence encodes CSVGGGRDGYTF.

This clonotype was seen only once. V usage is TRBV20-1 and J usage is TRBJ2-7; a possible D gene is TRBD2 (6 bases). This CDR3 spans 19 amino acids. Germline V gene lookup returns CDR1 DFQATT and CDR2 SNEGSKA (reference sequence). V was cut by 0 bases and J by 0 bases, with 24 bases left in between. In nucleotides, the CDR3 is TGCAGTGCTAGAGACACCTCCATACTCCTCCGCGGGAACTCCTACGAGCAGTACTTC. This gives the protein CSARDTSILLRGNSYEQYF.

This clonotype was recorded at least ten times. This chain uses TRBV6-1 with TRBJ2-7, with 7 bases fitting TRBD1. The V gene's germline CDR1 is MNHNS and CDR2 SASEGT. The CDR3 covers 11 residues. V lost 7 bases to trimming and J lost 7 bases; unmatched junction nucleotides: 4. The CDR3 DNA follows: TGTGCCAGCACCAGGGGGTTAGAGCAGTACTTC. This translates into CASTRGLEQYF.

This clonotype has ten or more counts. V is TRBV29-1 and J is TRBJ2-3; no clear D gene. Germline lookup yields CDR1 SQVTM and CDR2 ANQGSEA. This CDR3 has 12 amino acids. The V and J ends lost 4 bases and 3 bases respectively, with 8 bases between them. The CDR3 coding sequence is TGCAGCGTTGGGCACGGGACAGATACGCAGTATTTT. This encodes CSVGHGTDTQYF.

This clonotype showed up just a few times. The V gene is TRBV30, the J gene TRBJ1-1, with 8 bases lining up with TRBD1. Germline V lookup: CDR1 GTSNPN, CDR2 SVGIG (reference sequence). The CDR3 length is 13 residues. Germline trimming cut 5 bases from V and 3 bases from J; bases unmatched to any gene: 5. CDR3 nucleotides: TGTGCCTGGCTAACAGGGGGAGACACTGAAGCTTTCTTT. Encoded protein: CAWLTGGDTEAFF.

This clonotype is medium-sized within its sample. V and J are TRBV12-3 or TRBV12-4 and TRBJ1-1; D not certain. Trimming cost V 5 bases and J 0 bases, with 4 bases left between them. The CDR3 totals 12 residues. The CDR3 nucleotides are TGTGCCAGCAGTCCTATGAACACTGAAGCTTTCTTT. Its protein is CASSPMNTEAFF.

This clonotype was seen a single time. The gene calls are TRBV28 and TRBJ2-3; 8 nucleotides line up with TRBD2. J was trimmed by 3 bases and V by 6 bases; bases with no gene match: 11. The CDR3 has 16 amino acids. Germline CDR1 reads MDHEN; CDR2 reads SYDVKM. This CDR3 is CASSLSRGGWTDTQYF. CDR3 nucleotide sequence: TGTGCCAGCAGCCTATCCCGGGGGGGGTGGACAGATACGCAGTATTTT.

Of note for this clonotype: Its ends do not fully match the called genes, so a read error is possible. CDR3 in DNA: TGTGCCAGCAGTTACACGACGCAGGGGGCCCAAGACTTT. This gives the protein CASSYTTQGAQDF. The rearrangement uses TRBV6-2 or TRBV6-3 and TRBJ1-6; 8 nucleotides line up with TRBD1. The CDR3 is 13 residues long. Germline V CDR1 and CDR2: MNHEY, SVGEGT.

This clonotype was observed at least ten times. The V and J genes are TRBV5-1 and TRBJ2-7, with D possibly being TRBD1 (6 bases). This CDR3 contains 13 residues. Germline lookup yields CDR1 SGHRS and CDR2 YFSETQ. Trimming pared 5 bases from V and 7 bases from J, leaving 16 bases between. CDR3 nucleotides: TGCGCCAGCAGGTCCACAGGGACGGGGGAGCAGTACTTC. It specifies CASRSTGTGEQYF.

The gene calls are TRBV12-3 or TRBV12-4 and TRBJ1-1; D unclear. Trimming stripped 6 bases from V and 4 bases from J, with 12 bases between. The CDR3 loop spans 13 amino acids. The CDR3 here is CASRIHTSTEAFF. For the CDR3, the DNA is TGTGCCAGCAGGATACATACGAGCACTGAAGCTTTCTTT.

The V and J genes are TRBV6-1 and TRBJ2-4; D is unclear. With 1 base removed from V and 7 bases from J, the gap between germline ends came to 8 bases. There are 13 residues in the CDR3. The germline V gene has CDR1 MNHNS and CDR2 SASEGT. In DNA form, the CDR3 reads TGTGCCAGCAGTGAAGGTAGATCGAACATTCAGTACTTC. Translating it yields CASSEGRSNIQYF.

V is TRBV28 and J is TRBJ2-7, with 8 bases fitting TRBD1. This CDR3 spans 16 amino acids. Germline V gene data show CDR1 as MDHEN and CDR2 as SYDVKM. V shed 7 bases and J 3 bases; nucleotides not matched to a gene: 14. The CDR3, as DNA: TGTGCCAGCAATGGAGCATCGAGACAGGGGATCTACGAGCAGTACTTC. This translates into CASNGASRQGIYEQYF.

This rearrangement joins TRBV7-2 to TRBJ2-5; 15 bases line up with TRBD2. Germline V lookup: CDR1 SGHTA, CDR2 FQGNSA. V shed 4 bases and J 4 bases; nucleotides not matched to a gene: 4. The CDR3 sequence is 16 residues long. The CDR3 sequence: CASSWTSGRAGETQYF. As DNA, the CDR3 is TGTGCCAGCAGCTGGACTAGCGGGAGGGCGGGAGAGACCCAGTACTTC.

The chain has TRBV5-5 and TRBJ2-7; 9 nucleotides agree with TRBD1. The trim removed 0 bases at V and 3 bases at J, leaving 7 bases unmatched. The CDR3 spans 16 residues. Germline-derived CDR1 and CDR2 are SGHKS and YYEKEE (reference sequence). Here the CDR3 reads CASSLAGTGIYYEQYF. The CDR3 DNA follows: TGTGCCAGCAGCTTGGCCGGGACAGGGATTTACTACGAGCAGTACTTC.